This is a list of T cell receptor beta chains from one sample in a study of response to subunit inactivated influenza vaccine. TCRdb called the RT-PCR reads again in MiXCR, with one record for every CDR3 protein. The sample holds 540,000 or so distinct CDR3 sequences, 10% to 15% seen once. The material was PBMCs from blood, obtained more than 35 days after vaccination. These receptors came from a man between 45 and 60 years old who received an inactivated influenza vaccine. Each CDR3 is given with its conserved first and last residue. The D gene is left open where the match is weak. Clone size appears in some rows only: once, few, many, or a class for an expanded clone.

TRBV7-8	TRBJ2-1	TRBD2	NA	TGTGCCAGCAGCTTAGTGGGAGGGGTCTCCTACAATGAGCAGTTCTTC	CASSLVGGVSYNEQFF
TRBV4-2	TRBJ2-1	NA	NA	TGTGCCAGCAGCCAAGAGAGGGGGGGATACAATGAGCAGTTCTTC	CASSQERGGYNEQFF
TRBV12-3/TRBV12-4	TRBJ1-4	TRBD1	NA	TGTGCCAGCAGCAGGGACAGGGCGGGAATAAATGAAAAACTGTTTTTT	CASSRDRAGINEKLFF
TRBV7-3	TRBJ2-1	TRBD2	many	TGTGCCAGCAGCTTGATGGGGGGTAGCGGGAGCTATGAGCAGTTCTTC	CASSLMGGSGSYEQFF
TRBV10-1	TRBJ2-3	NA	NA	TGCGCCAGCAGTGATCGGGAAACAGATACGCAGTATTTT	CASSDRETDTQYF
TRBV4-2	TRBJ2-5	TRBD2	NA	TGTGCCAGCAGCCAAGATCTTAGCGGGGGGGCCTACGGGACCCAGTACTTC	CASSQDLSGGAYGTQYF
TRBV12-3/TRBV12-4	TRBJ2-1	TRBD2	few	TGTGCCAGCAGAGGACTAGCGGAGTCGACTGAGCAGTTCTTC	CASRGLAESTEQFF
TRBV24-1	TRBJ2-5	TRBD2	few	TGTGCCACCAGTGACGGGCTACTAGCGGGCGCTCAAGAGACCCAGTACTTC	CATSDGLLAGAQETQYF
TRBV12-3/TRBV12-4	TRBJ2-1	TRBD2	few	TGTGCCAGCAGTTTAGGGCGGGGGGACACTGAGCAGTTCTTC	CASSLGRGDTEQFF
TRBV6-1	TRBJ2-1	TRBD2	many	TGTGCCAGCAGGCCCCACAGCGGGAGCTCCTACAATGAGCAGTTCTTC	CASRPHSGSSYNEQFF
TRBV4-3	TRBJ2-5	NA	many	TGCGCCAGCAGCCAGATCGGGCAGTTGGAGACCCAGTACTTC	CASSQIGQLETQYF
TRBV12-3/TRBV12-4	TRBJ1-1	NA	many	TGTGCCAGCAGTTCTCCCCAGACCCCTGAAGCTTTCTTT	CASSSPQTPEAFF
TRBV6-5	TRBJ2-2	NA	few	TGTGCCAGCAGTTACTCGTCTGACACCGGGGAGCTGTTTTTT	CASSYSSDTGELFF
TRBV28	TRBJ2-5	NA	few	TGTGCCAGCAGTTTCCTCGGAGAGTACCAAGAGACCCAGTACTTC	CASSFLGEYQETQYF
TRBV28	TRBJ1-6	NA	NA	TGTGCCAGCAGTTTATGGGGGAGACGTTCACCCCTCCACTTT	CASSLWGRRSPLHF
TRBV20-1	TRBJ2-3	TRBD2	NA	TGCAGTAGAATGCGGGAGATTTTGGATACGCAGTATTTT	CSRMREILDTQYF
TRBV7-9	TRBJ2-3	TRBD2	few	TGTGCCAGCACCCTTATTCGGGCGGGGGGCATAGATACGCAGTATTTT	CASTLIRAGGIDTQYF
TRBV11-2	TRBJ2-7	NA	NA	TGTGCCAGCAGCTTACTCCTGAGGGCCTACGAGCAGTACTTC	CASSLLLRAYEQYF
TRBV5-1	TRBJ2-5	NA	NA	TGCGCCAGCAGCTCCGGACAGTACCAAGAGACCCAGTACTTC	CASSSGQYQETQYF
TRBV7-9	TRBJ1-1	NA	few	TGTGCCAGCAGCTTCCCATTCGGGCAGGCTAACACTGAAGCTTTCTTT	CASSFPFGQANTEAFF
TRBV10-3	TRBJ2-3	NA	many	TGTGCCATCAGGCCCACAGGGAAAGGAGATACGCAGTATTTT	CAIRPTGKGDTQYF
TRBV20-1	TRBJ2-1	NA	many	TGCAGTGCTAGATCTCTCCTCCACAATGAGCAGTTCTTC	CSARSLLHNEQFF
TRBV7-2	TRBJ2-1	TRBD2	few	TGTGCCAGCAGCAGCCATAGCGGGAGGTCGGTCGATGAGCAGTTCTTC	CASSSHSGRSVDEQFF
TRBV6-2/TRBV6-3	TRBJ1-5	NA	few	TGTGCCAGCAGTACGAGGACGGCAGGATTCACCCTCTATAGCAATCAGCCCCAGCATTTT	CASSTRTAGFTLYSNQPQHF
TRBV5-5	TRBJ1-2	NA	few	TGTGCCAGCAGTTCACAGGGCTACTATGGCTACACCTTC	CASSSQGYYGYTF
TRBV25-1	TRBJ2-7	NA	NA	TGTGCCAGCAGTGAATCGGACAGCTCCTACGAGCAGTACTTC	CASSESDSSYEQYF
TRBV7-6	TRBJ2-3	TRBD2	few	TGTGCCAGCAGCGCCTGGACGGCGAAAGGGACTAGCGGACGCACAGATACGCAGTATTTT	CASSAWTAKGTSGRTDTQYF
TRBV6-2/TRBV6-3	TRBJ2-5	NA	few	TGTGCCAGCACCGAAGGATGGCTGGAGACCCAGTACTTC	CASTEGWLETQYF
TRBV4-1	TRBJ2-1	TRBD1	NA	TGCGCCAGCAGCCACGGGACAGGGGGCTCCTACAATGAGCAGTTCTTC	CASSHGTGGSYNEQFF
TRBV7-9	TRBJ2-5	NA	NA	TGTGCCAGCAGCTTAAACGACTCCCCTTGGGAGACCCAGTACTTC	CASSLNDSPWETQYF
TRBV20-1	TRBJ1-5	TRBD1	NA	TGCAGTGCCCTCGACAGGGGGCATCAGCCCCAGCATTTT	CSALDRGHQPQHF
TRBV7-2	TRBJ2-7	TRBD2	NA	TGTGCCAGCAGCTTAGCCGAACTAGCGGGGGTTTACGAGCAGTACTTC	CASSLAELAGVYEQYF
TRBV7-7	TRBJ2-1	TRBD1	NA	TGTGCCAGCAGCTCGCGACAGGGGGGTGAGCAGTTCTTC	CASSSRQGGEQFF
TRBV12-3/TRBV12-4	TRBJ2-5	NA	many	TGTGCCAGCAGTTTAGCATGGGGAGAGACCCAGTACTTC	CASSLAWGETQYF
TRBV5-1	TRBJ2-5	TRBD2	few	TGCGCCAGCAGCTTGGTCGGGAGGGAACAAGAGACCCAGTACTTC	CASSLVGREQETQYF
TRBV10-3	TRBJ2-2	NA	many	TGTGCCATCAGTGGGCTAGCGACCACCGGGGAGCTGTTTTTT	CAISGLATTGELFF
TRBV5-1	TRBJ1-5	TRBD1	NA	TGCGCCAGCAGCCTAAACCCGACAGGGGAAGGCAATCAGCCCCAGCATTTT	CASSLNPTGEGNQPQHF
TRBV5-1	TRBJ2-7	NA	few	TGCGCCAGCAGCCCCCCTGGGGAAGAGCAGTACTTC	CASSPPGEEQYF
TRBV7-9	TRBJ2-5	NA	NA	TGTGCCAGCAGCCCTGGACACGGACAAGAGACCCAGTACTTC	CASSPGHGQETQYF
TRBV6-1	TRBJ2-2	NA	NA	TGTGCCAGCCGCCTACAGGGGAACACCGGGGAGCTGTTTTTT	CASRLQGNTGELFF
TRBV20-1	TRBJ2-2	NA	few	TGCAGTGCCTGGGTCCAGGACACCGGGGAGCTGTTTTTT	CSAWVQDTGELFF
TRBV29-1	TRBJ2-3	NA	many	TGCAGCGTTGACGGAGGGGTTCGAAGCACAGATACGCAGTATTTT	CSVDGGVRSTDTQYF
TRBV10-3	TRBJ2-3	TRBD2	few	TGTGCCATCACTAGCACTAGCGGCACAGATACGCAGTATTTT	CAITSTSGTDTQYF
TRBV20-1	TRBJ2-1	TRBD2	NA	TGCAGCGCCCAACCACTAGCGGGAGTATCGAATGAGCAGTTCTTC	CSAQPLAGVSNEQFF
TRBV12-3/TRBV12-4	TRBJ1-1	TRBD1	many	TGTGCCAGCAGTACAAAGGGGGCCCGAATGAACACTGAAGCTTTCTTT	CASSTKGARMNTEAFF
TRBV6-4	TRBJ2-3	TRBD2	few	TGTGCCAGCAGTGCCTTGGGACTACCCACAGATACGCAGTATTTT	CASSALGLPTDTQYF
TRBV6-2/TRBV6-3	TRBJ1-1	TRBD1	few	TGTGCCAGCAGTCCCGACAGGGTCAGTCTCACTGAAGCTTTCTTT	CASSPDRVSLTEAFF
TRBV7-2	TRBJ2-7	TRBD1	few	TGTGCCAGCAGCTCGGGGACAGGGATTGGCTACGAGCAGTACTTC	CASSSGTGIGYEQYF
TRBV20-1	TRBJ2-1	NA	NA	TGCAGTGCTGGATCCCCGGGCTTCGACAATGAGCAGTTCTTC	CSAGSPGFDNEQFF
TRBV19	TRBJ1-5	NA	NA	TGTGCCAGTAGTATAGGGCAGAATAGCAATCAGCCCCAGCATTTT	CASSIGQNSNQPQHF
TRBV5-1	TRBJ1-2	NA	NA	TGCGCCAGCAGCTTGTCGTGGACAGAGGGATCCTATGGCTACACCTTC	CASSLSWTEGSYGYTF
TRBV5-4	TRBJ2-2	TRBD2	few	TGTGCCAGCAGCTTGGCCTCGTGGGGACTAGCGGGAGTGACGAACACCGGGGAGCTGTTTTTT	CASSLASWGLAGVTNTGELFF
TRBV20-1	TRBJ2-4	NA	NA	TGCAGTGCTAGGGGCGGGATCGGAAACATTCAGTACTTC	CSARGGIGNIQYF
TRBV20-1	TRBJ2-7	TRBD2	few	TGCAGTGCTAGCGGATTAGCGGGAGGGCCGGTCGAGCAGTACTTC	CSASGLAGGPVEQYF